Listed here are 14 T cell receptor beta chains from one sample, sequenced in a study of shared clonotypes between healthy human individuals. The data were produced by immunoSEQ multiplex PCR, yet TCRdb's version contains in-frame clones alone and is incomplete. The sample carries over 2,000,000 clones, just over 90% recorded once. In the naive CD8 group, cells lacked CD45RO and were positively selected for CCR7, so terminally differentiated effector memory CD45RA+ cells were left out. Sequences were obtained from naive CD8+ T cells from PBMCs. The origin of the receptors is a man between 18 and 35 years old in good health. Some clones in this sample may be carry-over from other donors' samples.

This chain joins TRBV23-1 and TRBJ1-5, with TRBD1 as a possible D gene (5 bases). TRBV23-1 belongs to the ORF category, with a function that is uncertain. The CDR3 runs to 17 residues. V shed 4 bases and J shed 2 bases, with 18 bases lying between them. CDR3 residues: CASSPNGGVRCNQPQHF. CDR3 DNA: TGCGCCAGCAGTCCCAATGGGGGGGTACGGTGCAATCAGCCCCAGCATTTT.

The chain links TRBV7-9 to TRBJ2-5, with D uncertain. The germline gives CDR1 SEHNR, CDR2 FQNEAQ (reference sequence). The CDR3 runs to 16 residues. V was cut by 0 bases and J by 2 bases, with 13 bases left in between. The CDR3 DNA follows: TGTGCCAGCAGCTTAGCGGTGGGGATACGACAAGAGACCCAGTACTTC. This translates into CASSLAVGIRQETQYF.

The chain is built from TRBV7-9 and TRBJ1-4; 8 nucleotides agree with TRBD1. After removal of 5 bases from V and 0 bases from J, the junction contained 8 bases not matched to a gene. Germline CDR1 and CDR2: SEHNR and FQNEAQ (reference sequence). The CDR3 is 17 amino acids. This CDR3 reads CASSKPDREPTNEKLFF. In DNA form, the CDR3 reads TGTGCCAGCAGCAAACCGGACAGGGAACCAACTAATGAAAAACTGTTTTTT.

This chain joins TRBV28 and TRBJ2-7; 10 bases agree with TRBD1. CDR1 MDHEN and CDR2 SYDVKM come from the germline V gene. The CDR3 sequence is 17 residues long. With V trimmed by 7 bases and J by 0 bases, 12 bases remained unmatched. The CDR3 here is CASTSGTGARSSYEQYF. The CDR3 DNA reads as TGTGCCAGCACTTCCGGGACAGGGGCCCGAAGCTCCTACGAGCAGTACTTC.

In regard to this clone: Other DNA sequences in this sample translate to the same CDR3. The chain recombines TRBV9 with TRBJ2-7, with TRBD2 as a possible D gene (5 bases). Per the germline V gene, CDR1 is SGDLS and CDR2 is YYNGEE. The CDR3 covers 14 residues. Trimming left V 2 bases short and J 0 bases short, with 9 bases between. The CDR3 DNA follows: TGTGCCAGCAGCGTTGTGGGGAGCTCCTACGAGCAGTACTTC. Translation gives CASSVVGSSYEQYF.

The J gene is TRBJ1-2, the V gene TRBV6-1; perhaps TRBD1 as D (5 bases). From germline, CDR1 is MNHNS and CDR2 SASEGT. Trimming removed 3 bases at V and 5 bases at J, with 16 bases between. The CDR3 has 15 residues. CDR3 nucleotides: TGTGCCAGCAGTGACGACCGGGGGACCGCATATGGCTACACCTTC. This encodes CASSDDRGTAYGYTF.

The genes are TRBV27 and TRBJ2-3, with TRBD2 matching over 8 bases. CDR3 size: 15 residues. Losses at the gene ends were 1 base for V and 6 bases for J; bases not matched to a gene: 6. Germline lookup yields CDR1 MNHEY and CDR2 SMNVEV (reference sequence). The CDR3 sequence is CASSLFSGKFDTQYF. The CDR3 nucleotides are TGTGCCAGCAGTTTATTTAGCGGGAAGTTTGATACGCAGTATTTT.

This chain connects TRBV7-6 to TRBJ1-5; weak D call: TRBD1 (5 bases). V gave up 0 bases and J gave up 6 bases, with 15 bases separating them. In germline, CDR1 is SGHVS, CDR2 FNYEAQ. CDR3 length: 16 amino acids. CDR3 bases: TGTGCCAGCAGCTTAGCCCGGGGCAGTGGGGTTCAGCCCCAGCATTTT. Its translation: CASSLARGSGVQPQHF. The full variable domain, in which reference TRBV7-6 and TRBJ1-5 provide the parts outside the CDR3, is GAGVSQSPRYKVTKRGQDVALRCDPISGHVSLYWYRQALGQGPEFLTYFNYEAQQDKSGLPNDRFSAERPEGSISTLTIQRTEQRDSAMYRCASSLARGSGVQPQHFGDGTRLSIL.

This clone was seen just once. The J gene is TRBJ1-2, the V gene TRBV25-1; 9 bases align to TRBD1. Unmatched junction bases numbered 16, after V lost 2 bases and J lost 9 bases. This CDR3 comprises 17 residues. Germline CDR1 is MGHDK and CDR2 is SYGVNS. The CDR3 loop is CASSELGTGMFPRRYTF. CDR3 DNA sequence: TGTGCCAGCAGTGAACTAGGGACAGGGATGTTCCCTCGACGCTACACCTTC.

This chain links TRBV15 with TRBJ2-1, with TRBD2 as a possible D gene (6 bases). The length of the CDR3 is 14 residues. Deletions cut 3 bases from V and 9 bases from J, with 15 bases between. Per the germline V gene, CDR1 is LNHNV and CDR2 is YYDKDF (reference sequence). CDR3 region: CATSRDSGTPEQFF. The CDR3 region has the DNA TGTGCCACCAGCAGGGATAGCGGCACTCCTGAGCAGTTCTTC.

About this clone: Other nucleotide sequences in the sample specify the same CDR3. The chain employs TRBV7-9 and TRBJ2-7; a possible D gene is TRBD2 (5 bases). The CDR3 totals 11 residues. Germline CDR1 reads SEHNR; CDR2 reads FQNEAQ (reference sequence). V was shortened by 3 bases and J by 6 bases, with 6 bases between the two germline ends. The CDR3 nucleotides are TGTGCCAGCAGCTTTGGGAGCGAGCAGTACTTC. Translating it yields CASSFGSEQYF.

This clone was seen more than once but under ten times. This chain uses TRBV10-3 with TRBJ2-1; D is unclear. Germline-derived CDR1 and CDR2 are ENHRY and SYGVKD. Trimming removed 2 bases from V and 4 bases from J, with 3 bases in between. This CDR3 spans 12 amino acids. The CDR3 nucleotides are TGTGCCATCAGTGAGGGGTACAATGAGCAGTTCTTC. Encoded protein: CAISEGYNEQFF.

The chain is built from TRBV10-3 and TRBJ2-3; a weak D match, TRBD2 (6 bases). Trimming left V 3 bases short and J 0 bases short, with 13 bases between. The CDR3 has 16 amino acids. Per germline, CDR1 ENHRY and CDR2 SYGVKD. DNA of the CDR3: TGTGCCATCAGTGACGGGAGCCAAACTAGCACAGATACGCAGTATTTT. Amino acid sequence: CAISDGSQTSTDTQYF.

This CDR3 reads CASSELAEAYEQYF. The CDR3 region has the DNA TGCGCCAGCAGTGAGTTAGCGGAAGCCTACGAGCAGTACTTC. V usage is TRBV4-1 and J usage is TRBJ2-7, with a weak D call TRBD2 (6 bases). V lost 6 bases to trimming and J lost 2 bases, with 14 bases between them. The CDR3 loop spans 14 amino acids. Germline lookup yields CDR1 MGHRA and CDR2 YSYEKL.